One sample yielded the 14 T cell receptor beta chains listed below, sequenced in a study of CD8 T cells in ankylosing spondylitis. Study-wide findings and caveats: Several highly homologous variants formed a TCR beta motif that appeared characteristic of ankylosing spondylitis blood.

No antigens are known for them. TCRdb reanalysed the 5' RACE reads using MiXCR and keeps one entry per CDR3 protein. The sample records a few hundred thousand distinct CDR3 sequences, 6.5% to 10% being singletons. Sequenced input: blood, either unsorted or a sorted T cell fraction (not recorded which). These receptors originate from a male donor with ankylosing spondylitis.

This clonotype was picked up a small number of times. V and J are TRBV5-6 and TRBJ2-1; 10 nucleotides match TRBD2. The CDR3 length is 15 residues. V shed 0 bases, J shed 9 bases, and the junction held 6 bases outside the gene matches. Germline V CDR1 and CDR2: SGHDT, YYEEEE. This chain's CDR3 is CASSLDSGRASEQFF. The CDR3 bases are TGTGCCAGCAGCTTGGACAGCGGGAGGGCTAGTGAGCAGTTCTTC.

This clonotype has more than one count but fewer than ten. The chain recombines TRBV7-8 with TRBJ2-7; weak D call: TRBD2 (6 bases). The length of the CDR3 is 15 residues. The V gene's germline CDR1 is SGHVS and CDR2 FQNEAQ. The germline V and J ends were trimmed by 1 base and 5 bases, with 15 bases remaining between them. The CDR3 DNA reads as TGTGCCAGCAGCTTAGGGGCTAGCGTGGGGAACGAGCAGTACTTC. Translation: CASSLGASVGNEQYF. The full variable domain, rest sourced from reference TRBV7-8 and TRBJ2-7, is GAGVSQSPRYKVAKRGQDVALRCDPISGHVSLFWYQQALGQGPEFLTYFQNEAQLDKSGLPSDRFFAERPEGSVSTLKIQRTQQEDSAVYLCASSLGASVGNEQYFGPGTRLTVT.

This clonotype was seen ten or more times. The rearrangement joins TRBV7-9 to TRBJ1-6, with D possibly being TRBD1 (5 bases). V lost 5 bases, J lost 5 bases, and 10 bases lay in between. This CDR3 has 14 amino acids. Germline CDR1 and CDR2: SEHNR and FQNEAQ (reference sequence). This CDR3 reads CASSRGRNNSPLHF. In nucleotides, the CDR3 is TGTGCCAGCAGCCGGGGACGGAATAATTCACCCCTCCACTTT.

This clonotype was detected only a few times. The chain employs TRBV7-8 and TRBJ2-1; 14 bases line up with TRBD2. The CDR3 extends over 18 amino acids. Trimming cost V 5 bases and J 3 bases; bases outside gene matches: 9. The germline V gene encodes CDR1 SGHVS and CDR2 FQNEAQ. The DNA of the CDR3 is TGTGCCAGCAGCGCGGGACTAGCGGGAGTCGCCATCTACAATGAGCAGTTCTTC. It translates to CASSAGLAGVAIYNEQFF.

The DNA for the CDR3 is TGTGCCACCAGTGAAGCCTCGGGACTAGCTTCCTACAATGAGCAGTTCTTC. Encoded protein: CATSEASGLASYNEQFF. The V gene is TRBV24-1, the J gene TRBJ2-1, with 9 bases matching TRBD2. In germline, CDR1 is KGHDR, CDR2 SFDVKD. CDR3 length: 17 amino acids. With V trimmed by 4 bases and J by 1 base, 7 bases remained unmatched.

Turning to this clonotype: A much bigger clone sits one base away, suggesting this may be a read error. J is TRBJ1-2 and V is TRBV20-1; D is unresolved. V was pared by 5 bases and J by 10 bases, with 17 bases between. Germline V gene data show CDR1 as DFQATT and CDR2 as SNEGSKA (reference sequence). This CDR3 has 12 residues. CDR3 nucleotides: TGCAGTGCTCCAGCCCAGAACACATTCTACACCTTC. It specifies CSAPAQNTFYTF.

This clonotype was recorded at least ten times. The rearrangement links TRBV3-1 to TRBJ2-2; D uncertain. This CDR3 spans 14 amino acids. Trimming removed 5 bases at V and 1 base at J, with 8 bases between. CDR1 LGHDT and CDR2 YNNKEL come from the germline V gene (reference sequence). The CDR3 DNA follows: TGTGCCAGCAGCGACGACGGGAACACCGGGGAGCTGTTTTTT. Its translation: CASSDDGNTGELFF. The full variable domain, rest sourced from reference TRBV3-1 and TRBJ2-2, is DTAVSQTPKYLVTQMGNDKSIKCEQNLGHDTMYWYKQDSKKFLKIMFSYNNKELIINETVPNRFSPKSPDKAHLNLHINSLELGDSAVYFCASSDDGNTGELFFGEGSRLTVL.

In its sample, this clonotype was seen many times. The chain couples TRBV20-1 to TRBJ2-2, with D hard to call. This CDR3 contains 13 residues. Germline loops: CDR1 DFQATT, CDR2 SNEGSKA (reference sequence). V lost 2 bases, J lost 3 bases, and 7 bases lay in between. CDR3 sequence: CSARSMDTGELFF. The CDR3 DNA sequence: TGCAGTGCTAGATCCATGGACACCGGGGAGCTGTTTTTT.

CDR3 sequence (DNA): TGCAGTGCCCCTCACTCCTACAATGAGCAGTTCTTC. Translating gives CSAPHSYNEQFF. The chain joins TRBV20-1 to TRBJ2-1, with D hard to call. The ends were cut back, 6 bases at V and 0 bases at J, with 6 bases in the middle. The length of the CDR3 is 12 residues. Germline V gene lookup returns CDR1 DFQATT and CDR2 SNEGSKA (reference sequence).

This clonotype occurred many times. The junction departs from germline at one end; a sequencing error may be responsible. J is TRBJ2-2 and V is TRBV7-7, with unresolved D. Germline-derived CDR1 and CDR2 are SSHAT and FNYEAQ (reference sequence). This CDR3 spans 14 amino acids. In DNA, the CDR3 is TGTGCTAGCAGCTTAGTACAGAACACCGGGGAGCTGTTTTTT. This codes for CASSLVQNTGELFF.

The chain carries TRBV19 and TRBJ2-4; TRBD1 agrees at 7 bases. Germline V gene sequence: CDR1 LNHDA, CDR2 SQIVND (reference sequence). The CDR3 is 15 residues long. V lost 4 bases, J lost 5 bases, and 8 bases stayed unmatched. The CDR3 coding sequence is TGTGCCAGTAGTACTTCACAGGGGCCCCAAAACATTCAGTACTTC. Its translation: CASSTSQGPQNIQYF.

This clonotype was observed many times. This rearrangement joins TRBV30 to TRBJ1-5; D may be TRBD1 (5 bases). CDR3 length: 12 residues. Germline V lookup: CDR1 GTSNPN, CDR2 SVGIG (reference sequence). The V end lost 1 base, the J end lost 4 bases, and 5 bases lay between the germline ends. The CDR3 nucleotides read TGTGCCTGGAGTGAGGGGAATCAGCCCCAGCATTTT. As protein: CAWSEGNQPQHF.

The rearrangement joins TRBV4-2 to TRBJ2-7, with 9 bases identical to TRBD1. The CDR3 has 15 residues. The ends lost 0 bases at V and 6 bases at J; junction bases unmatched: 6. Germline-derived CDR1 and CDR2 are LGHNA and YNFKEQ. CDR3 sequence reads: CASSQEGVTGGEQYF. Here the CDR3 DNA reads TGTGCCAGCAGCCAAGAGGGAGTGACAGGGGGCGAGCAGTACTTC.

This clonotype has just a few counts. The rearrangement joins TRBV18 to TRBJ2-7; TRBD1 matches at 8 bases. The ends lost 2 bases at V and 0 bases at J; junction bases unmatched: 9. The CDR3 has 17 residues. Germline assignment: CDR1 KGHSH and CDR2 LQKENI. CDR3 protein: CASSPTGTGRLSYEQYF. In nucleotides, the CDR3 is TGTGCCAGCTCACCAACCGGGACAGGACGACTCTCCTACGAGCAGTACTTC.